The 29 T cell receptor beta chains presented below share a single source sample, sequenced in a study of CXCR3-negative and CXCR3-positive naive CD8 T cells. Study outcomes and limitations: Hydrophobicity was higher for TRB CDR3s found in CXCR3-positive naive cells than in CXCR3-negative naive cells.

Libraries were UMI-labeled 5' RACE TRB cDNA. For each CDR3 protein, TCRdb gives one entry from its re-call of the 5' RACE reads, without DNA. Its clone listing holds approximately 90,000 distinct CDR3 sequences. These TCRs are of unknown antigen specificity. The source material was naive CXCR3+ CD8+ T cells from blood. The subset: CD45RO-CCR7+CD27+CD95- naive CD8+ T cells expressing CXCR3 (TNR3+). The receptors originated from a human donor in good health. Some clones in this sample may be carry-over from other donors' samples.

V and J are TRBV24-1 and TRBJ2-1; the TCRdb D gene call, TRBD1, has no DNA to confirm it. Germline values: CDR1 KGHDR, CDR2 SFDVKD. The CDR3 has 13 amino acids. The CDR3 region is CATSDWTLNEQFF.

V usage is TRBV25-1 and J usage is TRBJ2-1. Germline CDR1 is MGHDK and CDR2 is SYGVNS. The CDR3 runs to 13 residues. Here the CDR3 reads CASSGTVYNEQFF.

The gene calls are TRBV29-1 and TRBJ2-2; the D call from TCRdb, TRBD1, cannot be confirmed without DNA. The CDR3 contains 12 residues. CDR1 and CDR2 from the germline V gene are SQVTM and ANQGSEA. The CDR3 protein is CSVERGPGELFF.

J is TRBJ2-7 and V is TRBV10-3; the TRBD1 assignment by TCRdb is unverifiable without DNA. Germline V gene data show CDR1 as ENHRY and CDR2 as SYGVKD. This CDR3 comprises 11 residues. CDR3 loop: CAISGTGEQYF.

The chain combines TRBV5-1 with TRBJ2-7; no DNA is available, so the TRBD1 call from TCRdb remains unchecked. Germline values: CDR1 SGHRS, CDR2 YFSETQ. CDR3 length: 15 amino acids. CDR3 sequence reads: CASSLDGGPRYEQYF.

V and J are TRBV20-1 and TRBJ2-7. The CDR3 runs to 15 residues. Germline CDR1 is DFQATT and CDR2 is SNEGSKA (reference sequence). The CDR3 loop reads CSAREFPSGHYEQYF.

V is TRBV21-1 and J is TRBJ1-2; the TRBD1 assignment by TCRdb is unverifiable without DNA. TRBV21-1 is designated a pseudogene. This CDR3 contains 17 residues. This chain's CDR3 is CASSKPTGWTVHYGYTF.

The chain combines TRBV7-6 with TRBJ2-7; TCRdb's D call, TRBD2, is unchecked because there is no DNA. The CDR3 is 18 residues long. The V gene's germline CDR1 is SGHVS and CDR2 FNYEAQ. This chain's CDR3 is CASSLASLAGGSSYEQYF. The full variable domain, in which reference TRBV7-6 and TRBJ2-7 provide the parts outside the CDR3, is GAGVSQSPRYKVTKRGQDVALRCDPISGHVSLYWYRQALGQGPEFLTYFNYEAQQDKSGLPNDRFSAERPEGSISTLTIQRTEQRDSAMYRCASSLASLAGGSSYEQYFGPGTRLTVT.

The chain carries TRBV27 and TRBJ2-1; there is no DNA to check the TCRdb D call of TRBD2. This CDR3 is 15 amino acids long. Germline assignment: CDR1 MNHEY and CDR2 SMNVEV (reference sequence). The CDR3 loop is CASIPVLGSYNEQFF.

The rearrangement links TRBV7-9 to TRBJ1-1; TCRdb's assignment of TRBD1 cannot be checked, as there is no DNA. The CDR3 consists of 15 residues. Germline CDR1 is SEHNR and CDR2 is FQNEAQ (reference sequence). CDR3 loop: CASSSEGTDYTEAFF.

This CDR3 is CASSLQQGMNTEAFF. The chain links TRBV11-2 to TRBJ1-1; TCRdb selects TRBD1, and the lack of DNA leaves this call unchecked. CDR3 length: 15 amino acids. Germline V CDR1 and CDR2: SGHAT, FQNNGV.

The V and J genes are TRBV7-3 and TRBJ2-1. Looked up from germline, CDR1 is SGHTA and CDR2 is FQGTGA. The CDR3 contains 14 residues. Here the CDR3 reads CASSLAPPSTEQFF.

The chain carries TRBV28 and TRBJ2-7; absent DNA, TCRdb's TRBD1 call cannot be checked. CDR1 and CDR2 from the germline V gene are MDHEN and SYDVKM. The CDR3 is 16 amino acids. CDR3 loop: CASSHATGGSSYEQYF. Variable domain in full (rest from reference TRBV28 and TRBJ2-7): DVKVTQSSRYLVKRTGEKVFLECVQDMDHENMFWYRQDPGLGLRLIYFSYDVKMKEKGDIPEGYSVSREKKERFSLILESASTNQTSMYLCASSHATGGSSYEQYFGPGTRLTVT.

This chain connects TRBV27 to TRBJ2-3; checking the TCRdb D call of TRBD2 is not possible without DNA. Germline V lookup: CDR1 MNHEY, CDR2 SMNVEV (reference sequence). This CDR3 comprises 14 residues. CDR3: CASARGGPADTQYF.

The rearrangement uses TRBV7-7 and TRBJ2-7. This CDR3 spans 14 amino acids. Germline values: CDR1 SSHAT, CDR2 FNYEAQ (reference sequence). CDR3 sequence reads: CASSLDGDSYEQYF. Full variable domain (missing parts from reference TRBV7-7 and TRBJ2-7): GAGVSQSPRYKVTKRGQDVTLRCDPISSHATLYWYQQALGQGPEFLTYFNYEAQPDKSGLPSDRFSAERPEGSISTLTIQRTEQRDSAMYRCASSLDGDSYEQYFGPGTRLTVT.

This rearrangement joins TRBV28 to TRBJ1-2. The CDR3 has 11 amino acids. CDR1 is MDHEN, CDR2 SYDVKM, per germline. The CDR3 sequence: CASSPDYGYTF.

The CDR3 spells CASSQEPASGGRTGELFF. J is TRBJ2-2 and V is TRBV3-1; TCRdb gives TRBD2 as the D gene, but with no DNA this cannot be confirmed. CDR3 length: 18 amino acids. CDR1 is LGHDT and CDR2 is YNNKEL in the germline V gene (reference sequence).

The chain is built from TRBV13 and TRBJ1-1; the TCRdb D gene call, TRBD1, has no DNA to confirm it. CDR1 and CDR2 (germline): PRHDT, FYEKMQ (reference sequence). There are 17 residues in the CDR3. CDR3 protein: CASSWGARGFQNTEAFF.

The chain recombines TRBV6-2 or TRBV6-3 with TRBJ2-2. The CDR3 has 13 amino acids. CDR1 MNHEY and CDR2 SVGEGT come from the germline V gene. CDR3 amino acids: CASSYSGDGELFF.

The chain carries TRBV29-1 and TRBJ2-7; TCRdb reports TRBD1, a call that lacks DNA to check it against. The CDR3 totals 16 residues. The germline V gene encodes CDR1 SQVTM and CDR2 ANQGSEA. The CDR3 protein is CSVEWLSVRGDYEQYF.

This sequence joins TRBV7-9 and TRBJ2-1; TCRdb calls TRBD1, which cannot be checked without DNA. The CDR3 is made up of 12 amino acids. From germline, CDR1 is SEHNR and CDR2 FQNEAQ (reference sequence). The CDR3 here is CASSAPRGEQFF.

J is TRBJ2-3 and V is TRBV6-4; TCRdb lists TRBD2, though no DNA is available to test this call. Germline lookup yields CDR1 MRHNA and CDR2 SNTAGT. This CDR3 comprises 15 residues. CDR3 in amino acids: CASSEEGQGTDTQYF.

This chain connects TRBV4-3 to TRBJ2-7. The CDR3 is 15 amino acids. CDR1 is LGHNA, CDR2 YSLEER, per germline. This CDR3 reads CASSQENLDSYEQYF.

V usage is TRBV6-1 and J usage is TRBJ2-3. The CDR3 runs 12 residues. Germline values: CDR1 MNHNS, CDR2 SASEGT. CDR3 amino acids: CASSETTDTQYF.

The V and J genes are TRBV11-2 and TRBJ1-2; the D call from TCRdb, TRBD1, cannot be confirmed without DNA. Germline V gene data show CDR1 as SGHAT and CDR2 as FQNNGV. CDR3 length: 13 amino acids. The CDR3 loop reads CASSPTGRHGYTF.

The CDR3 loop reads CASSQEGFDTQYF. The chain combines TRBV4-1 with TRBJ2-3. This CDR3 region has 13 residues. Germline assignment: CDR1 MGHRA and CDR2 YSYEKL.

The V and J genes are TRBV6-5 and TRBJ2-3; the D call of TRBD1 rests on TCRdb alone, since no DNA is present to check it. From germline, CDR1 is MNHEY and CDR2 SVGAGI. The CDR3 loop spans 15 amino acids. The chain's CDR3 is CASSYRGTNTDTQYF.

CDR3 amino acids: CASSYGQGNLAFF. V and J are TRBV6-5 and TRBJ1-1; TCRdb designates TRBD1, a call that cannot be tested without DNA. The CDR3 spans 13 residues. The germline gives CDR1 MNHEY, CDR2 SVGAGI.

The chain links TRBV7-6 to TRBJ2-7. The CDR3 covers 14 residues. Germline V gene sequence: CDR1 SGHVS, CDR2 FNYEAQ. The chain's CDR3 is CASSFAEGTYEQYF.